This T cell receptor (beta chain) was obtained from a study of molecular identifiers for immune sequencing clone quantification. The naive CD8 libraries originated from between about 18,000 and 1,000,000 sorted cells and drew on 10%, 30% or 50% RNA. The sorting of naive CD8 T cells used the CD8+CD4-CCR7+CD45RA+ phenotype. Study conclusions and caveats: Clone sizes could be underestimated for highly expanded clones when identical TCR molecules share a barcode.

Via MiXCR, TCRdb re-called the PCR reads, giving one row per CDR3 protein. The data contain around 460,000 distinct CDR3 sequences, roughly a fifth of them singletons. In regard to this clonotype: The antigen remains undetermined.

The sequence derives from a human donor in good health. Some libraries in this study had Jurkat cell RNA spiked in. The sample consisted of naive CD8+ T cells from blood, with Jurkat cell RNA spiked in. The sample's subset: FACS-sorted CD8+CD4-CCR7+CD45RA+ naive T cells.

The CDR3 reads CASGRDTNYGYTF. The CDR3 DNA reads TGTGCCAGTGGCCGGGACACTAACTATGGCTACACCTTC. This rearrangement joins TRBV12-3 or TRBV12-4 to TRBJ1-2; tentatively, D is TRBD1 (6 bases). Trimming took off 9 bases at V and 0 bases at J, with 11 bases between the two ends. The CDR3 has 13 residues.